These 19 T cell receptor beta chains came from one sample sequenced in a study of blood T cell repertoires in COVID-19. Using immunoSEQ multiplex PCR, the repertoire was profiled, and TCRdb retains in-frame clones only, with some absent. The sample lists about 130,000 clones; 85% were seen once. Sequencing input: peripheral blood. All receptors derive from a woman aged 80 or over with COVID-19, enrolled during active disease.

The V and J genes are TRBV3-1 (or the pseudogene TRBV3-2) and TRBJ1-1; D not resolved. CDR3 length equals 12 residues. The germline V gene encodes CDR1 LGHDT and CDR2 YNNKEL (reference sequence). With 4 bases removed from V and 4 bases from J, the gap between germline ends came to 7 bases. The DNA for the CDR3 is TGTGCCAGCAGCCCATCGAGCACTGAAGCTTTCTTT. It is translated as CASSPSSTEAFF.

The chain is built from TRBV11-2 and TRBJ1-4; possible D gene TRBD1, 5 bases. This CDR3 spans 17 amino acids. V gave up 0 bases and J gave up 1 base, with 12 bases separating them. The germline V gene encodes CDR1 SGHAT and CDR2 FQNNGV. CDR3 bases: TGTGCCAGCAGCTTAGATAGGGGCGTTGGAACTAATGAAAAACTGTTTTTT. Amino acids: CASSLDRGVGTNEKLFF.

This rearrangement joins TRBV11-2 to TRBJ2-5, with 10 bases that match TRBD2. The J segment lost 5 bases and the V segment lost 4 bases, leaving 10 bases of the junction unmatched. This CDR3 region has 16 residues. Germline V CDR1 and CDR2: SGHAT, FQNNGV. CDR3: CASSSYLAGVGETQYF. In DNA, the CDR3 is TGTGCCAGCAGCTCGTATCTAGCGGGAGTAGGGGAGACCCAGTACTTC.

The chain links TRBV4-2 to TRBJ2-5, with 9 positions matching TRBD2. The CDR3 contains 16 residues. The germline V gene encodes CDR1 LGHNA and CDR2 YNFKEQ. V lost 1 base, J lost 5 bases, and 8 bases stayed unmatched. CDR3 coding DNA: TGTGCCAGCAGCCAAGCCGGGACTAGCATAGGGGAGACCCAGTACTTC. Its protein product is CASSQAGTSIGETQYF.

This chain uses TRBV7-9 with TRBJ2-1; D unresolved. The CDR3 is made up of 16 amino acids. CDR1 and CDR2 from the germline V gene are SEHNR and FQNEAQ (reference sequence). The V end was cut by 1 base, the J end by 4 bases, with 14 bases between. CDR3: CASSLEPRGLYNEQFF. The DNA for the CDR3 is TGTGCCAGCAGCTTAGAACCGAGAGGATTATACAATGAGCAGTTCTTC.

This sequence joins TRBV4-1 and TRBJ1-1; tentative D call: TRBD1 (5 bases). Trimming took off 2 bases at V and 5 bases at J, with 9 bases between the two ends. The CDR3 extends over 13 amino acids. Germline assignment: CDR1 MGHRA and CDR2 YSYEKL. CDR3 nucleotide sequence: TGCGCCAGCAGCCAATCCGGGGGTACTGAAGCTTTCTTT. Encoded protein: CASSQSGGTEAFF.

As to this clone: The same CDR3 can be traced to other DNA sequences in this sample. The rearrangement links TRBV7-2 to TRBJ2-7, with 8 nucleotides matching TRBD2. The CDR3 is made up of 16 amino acids. V gave up 1 base and J gave up 0 bases; unmatched junction bases: 5. The germline V gene has CDR1 SGHTA and CDR2 FQGNSA. The CDR3 DNA reads as TGTGCCAGCAGCTTAGGGGCGGGAGGTGGCTCCTACGAGCAGTACTTC. Its protein product is CASSLGAGGGSYEQYF.

The chain uses TRBV6-2 or TRBV6-3 and TRBJ2-3; 7 bases map to TRBD2. This CDR3 is built from 15 residues. V was pared by 2 bases and J by 2 bases, with 4 bases of the junction left unmatched. CDR1 MNHEY and CDR2 SVGEGT come from the germline V gene. The CDR3 region has the DNA TGTGCCAGCAGTTACCCGACTAGCCTCACAGATACGCAGTATTTT. Amino acid sequence: CASSYPTSLTDTQYF.

The gene calls are TRBV7-7 and TRBJ2-7, with 13 bases matching TRBD2. The CDR3 contains 15 residues. Germline CDR1 is SSHAT and CDR2 is FNYEAQ (reference sequence). The CDR3 DNA reads TGTGCTCGGGGACTAGCGGGAAGGGGGTCCTACGAGCAGTACTTC. This translates into CARGLAGRGSYEQYF.

The chain has TRBV11-2 and TRBJ2-3; possibly TRBD2 for D (6 bases). The CDR3 has 15 residues. Trimming pared 2 bases from V and 6 bases from J, leaving 15 bases between. CDR1 SGHAT and CDR2 FQNNGV come from the germline V gene. CDR3 amino acids: CASSLRASEWDTQYF. Here the CDR3 DNA reads TGTGCCAGCAGCTTACGTGCTAGCGAGTGGGATACGCAGTATTTT.

V usage is TRBV28 and J usage is TRBJ1-6, with a tentative D call TRBD1 (6 bases). This CDR3 is built from 16 residues. Trimming took 8 bases from V and 6 from J, leaving 20 bases between them. The germline gives CDR1 MDHEN, CDR2 SYDVKM. CDR3 residues: CASLFRGFAANSPLHF. In DNA form, the CDR3 reads TGTGCCAGCTTATTCAGGGGTTTTGCCGCTAATTCACCCCTCCACTTT.

The chain has TRBV5-1 and TRBJ1-2; D gene ambiguous. The ends were cut back, 2 bases at V and 3 bases at J, with 2 bases in the middle. This CDR3 contains 11 residues. Germline CDR1 reads SGHRS; CDR2 reads YFSETQ. Written as DNA, the CDR3 is TGCGCCAGCAGCTTCGACTATGGCTACACCTTC. Amino acid sequence: CASSFDYGYTF.

The chain recombines TRBV5-1 with TRBJ1-6; D gene ambiguous. Germline V lookup: CDR1 SGHRS, CDR2 YFSETQ. The CDR3 is 14 amino acids. Trimming took 0 bases from V and 7 from J, leaving 8 bases between them. CDR3 coding DNA: TGCGCCAGCAGCTTGGTTGGCCTGAATTCACCCCTCCACTTT. Encoded protein: CASSLVGLNSPLHF.

This clone turned up a few times. V gene TRBV6-5 combines with J gene TRBJ1-4; D might be TRBD1 (6 bases). CDR3 length: 16 amino acids. V lost 4 bases to trimming and J lost 0 bases, with 12 bases between them. Germline CDR1 is MNHEY and CDR2 is SVGAGI. Here the CDR3 DNA reads TGTGCCAGCAGTTCGGGACAAGTTGCAACTAATGAAAAACTGTTTTTT. Its translation is CASSSGQVATNEKLFF.

The V and J genes are TRBV5-1 and TRBJ1-1, with 9 bases lining up with TRBD1. V was clipped by 5 bases and J by 4 bases; unmatched bases: 6. CDR1 is SGHRS and CDR2 is YFSETQ in the germline V gene. The CDR3 consists of 14 residues. The CDR3 DNA reads TGCGCCAGCAGTAATAGGGGACAGGGCACTGAAGCTTTCTTT. Residues: CASSNRGQGTEAFF.

This clone is a singleton in its sample. The V gene is TRBV12-5, the J gene TRBJ1-2; 9 bases are a match to TRBD1. CDR3 length: 13 residues. Germline CDR1 LGHNT, CDR2 FRNRAP. V was pared by 4 bases and J by 6 bases, with 3 bases of the junction left unmatched. CDR3 sequence: CASGSRDRDGYTF. The CDR3 DNA reads as TGTGCTAGTGGTTCCCGGGACAGGGATGGCTACACCTTC.

J is TRBJ2-5 and V is TRBV9, with D possibly TRBD1 on 6 matching bases. Deletions cut 4 bases from V and 3 bases from J, with 19 bases between. Germline assignment: CDR1 SGDLS and CDR2 YYNGEE. The CDR3 has 16 amino acids. This CDR3 is CASSYLGAGVEETQYF. In DNA form, the CDR3 reads TGTGCCAGCAGCTACCTAGGGGCAGGGGTGGAAGAGACCCAGTACTTC.

This clone is a singleton in its sample. CDR3: CASSRPGLAHIQYF. Here the CDR3 DNA reads TGTGCCAGCAGTCGACCGGGACTAGCTCACATTCAGTACTTC. This sequence joins TRBV2 and TRBJ2-4; 9 nucleotides align to TRBD2. Germline assignment: CDR1 SNHLY and CDR2 FYNNEI. The CDR3 has 14 amino acids. J was trimmed by 8 bases and V by 5 bases; bases with no gene match: 7.

V gene TRBV7-3 combines with J gene TRBJ2-2; D is perhaps TRBD2 (6 bases). With 5 bases removed from V and 6 bases from J, the gap between germline ends came to 16 bases. CDR3 length equals 15 residues. CDR1 is SGHTA and CDR2 is FQGTGA in the germline V gene. The CDR3 spells CASSRLGAESGELFF. CDR3 nucleotides: TGTGCCAGCAGCCGACTAGGGGCTGAGTCCGGGGAGCTGTTTTTT.